The rows below give T cell receptor beta chains drawn from one sample of a study of CXCR3-negative and CXCR3-positive naive CD8 T cells. TCRdb reprocessed the 5' RACE reads and keeps a single row for each CDR3 protein, giving no DNA. The data show more than 100,000 distinct CDR3 sequences, and the top ten clones hold approximately 0.4%. The specimen sequenced was naive CXCR3+ CD8+ T cells from blood. These TCRs come from a human donor in good health. Some clones in this sample may be carry-over from other donors' samples. Each CDR3 is given with its conserved first and last residue.

J gene	V gene	CDR3 protein
TRBJ1-1	TRBV29-1	CSVTETGGGEAFF
TRBJ2-1	TRBV9	CASSEGGREQFF
TRBJ1-6	TRBV5-5	CASSFGGGSSPLHF
TRBJ2-5	TRBV28	CASTGGRWETQYF
TRBJ2-7	TRBV7-2	CASSPPRGASGYEQYF
TRBJ2-6	TRBV28	CASRTVPSSGANVLTF
TRBJ2-1	TRBV24-1	CATSDLNTYNEQFF
TRBJ2-2	TRBV5-1	CASMRDTTGELFF
TRBJ2-1	TRBV5-4	CASSPWTGYNEQFF
TRBJ2-7	TRBV20-1	CSARDWRSGEQYF
TRBJ1-2	TRBV25-1	CASSARGLGYTF
TRBJ2-7	TRBV10-3	CAIRPLPSDLNEQYF
TRBJ2-1	TRBV9	CASGVADGRYEQFF
TRBJ1-5	TRBV2	CASTGGGNQPQHF
TRBJ2-3	TRBV27	CASSFSGGTDTQYF
TRBJ2-7	TRBV29-1	CSARDNSYEQYF
TRBJ1-1	TRBV10-3	CAIQPDSGDGEAFF
TRBJ2-5	TRBV4-1	CASSQELVGGAGKTQYF
TRBJ1-2	TRBV20-1	CSASPTGGYMPVHGYTF
TRBJ2-1	TRBV23-1	CASSQPDNNEQFF
TRBJ2-1	TRBV29-1	CSAGSSGRPPYNEQFF
TRBJ2-7	TRBV6-2/TRBV6-3	CASSYSPGQGEQYF
TRBJ1-2	TRBV12-3/TRBV12-4	CASSRDRATNYGYTF
TRBJ2-7	TRBV2	CASSGLGYYEQYF
TRBJ2-5	TRBV6-5	CASSNRVSETQYF
TRBJ2-1	TRBV11-2	CASSFTGNEQFF
TRBJ2-5	TRBV28	CASSSDRGRLSKETQYF
TRBJ1-4	TRBV28	CASSFGFGGGEKLFF
TRBJ2-2	TRBV5-5	CASSLRGETGELFF
TRBJ1-3	TRBV25-1	CASGEGTGNTIYF
TRBJ2-3	TRBV5-1	CASSPGLAGTDTQYF
TRBJ2-1	TRBV12-3/TRBV12-4	CASTILGLLNEQFF
TRBJ2-7	TRBV6-6	CATQIKPTSPYEQYF
TRBJ1-1	TRBV4-1	CASSQQTPGQVGNTEAFF
TRBJ2-2	TRBV12-3/TRBV12-4	CASSLEPGTGELFF